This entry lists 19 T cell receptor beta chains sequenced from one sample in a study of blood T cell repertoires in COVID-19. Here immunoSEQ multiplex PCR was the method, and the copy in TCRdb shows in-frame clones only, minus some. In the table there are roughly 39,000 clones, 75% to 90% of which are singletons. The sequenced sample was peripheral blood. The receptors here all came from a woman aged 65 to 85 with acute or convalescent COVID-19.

DNA of the CDR3: TGTGCCAGCAGCTTGATCAGGCAAGAGACCCAGTACTTC. Translation gives CASSLIRQETQYF. The chain couples TRBV7-6 to TRBJ2-5; D unresolved. V was trimmed by 3 bases and J by 2 bases, leaving 7 bases between them. This CDR3 spans 13 amino acids. The V gene's germline CDR1 is SGHVS and CDR2 FNYEAQ.

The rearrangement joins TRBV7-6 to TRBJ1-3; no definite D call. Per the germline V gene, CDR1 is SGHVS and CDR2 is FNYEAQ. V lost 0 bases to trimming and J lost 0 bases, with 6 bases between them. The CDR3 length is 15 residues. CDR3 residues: CASSLAPDSGNTIYF. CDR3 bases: TGTGCCAGCAGCTTAGCGCCAGACTCTGGAAACACCATATATTTT. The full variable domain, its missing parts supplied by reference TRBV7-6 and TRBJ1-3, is GAGVSQSPRYKVTKRGQDVALRCDPISGHVSLYWYRQALGQGPEFLTYFNYEAQQDKSGLPNDRFSAERPEGSISTLTIQRTEQRDSAMYRCASSLAPDSGNTIYFGEGSWLTVV.

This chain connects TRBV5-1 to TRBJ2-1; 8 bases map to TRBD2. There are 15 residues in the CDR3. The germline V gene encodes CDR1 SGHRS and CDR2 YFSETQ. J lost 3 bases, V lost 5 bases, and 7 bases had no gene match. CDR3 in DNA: TGCGCCAGCAGTCCAGCGGGAGCAGTCTACAATGAGCAGTTCTTC. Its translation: CASSPAGAVYNEQFF.

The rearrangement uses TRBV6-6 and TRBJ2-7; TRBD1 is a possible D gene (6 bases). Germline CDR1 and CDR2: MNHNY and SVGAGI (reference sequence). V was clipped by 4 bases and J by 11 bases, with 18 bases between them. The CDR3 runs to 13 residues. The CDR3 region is CASSLRGHRVEYV. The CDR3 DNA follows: TGTGCCAGCAGTTTGAGGGGACACCGCGTAGAGTACGTC.

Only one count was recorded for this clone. Written as DNA, the CDR3 is TGTGCCAGCAGTAATCCTCGGACTAGCGGAGGTTACGAGCAGTACGTC. Translating gives CASSNPRTSGGYEQYV. The V call is TRBV6-2 or TRBV6-3, the J call TRBJ2-7; 10 nucleotides line up with TRBD2. V lost 5 bases, J lost 4 bases, and 11 bases stayed unmatched. The CDR3 totals 16 residues. Per the germline V gene, CDR1 is MNHEY and CDR2 is SVGEGT.

CDR3 loop: CASSLTGTSGNEQFF. The CDR3 nucleotides read TGTGCCAGCAGCTTAACCGGGACTAGCGGAAATGAGCAGTTCTTC. The chain has TRBV9 and TRBJ2-1; 11 bases match TRBD2. The V segment lost 4 bases and the J segment 7 bases; nucleotides outside the gene matches: 7. Germline lookup yields CDR1 SGDLS and CDR2 YYNGEE. The CDR3 sequence is 15 residues long.

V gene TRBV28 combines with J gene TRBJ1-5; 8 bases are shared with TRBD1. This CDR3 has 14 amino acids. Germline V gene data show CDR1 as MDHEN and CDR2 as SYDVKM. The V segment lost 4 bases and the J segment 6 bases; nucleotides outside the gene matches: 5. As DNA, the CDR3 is TGTGCCAGCAGTTCCGGACAGGGCACTCAGCCCCAGCATTTT. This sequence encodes CASSSGQGTQPQHF.

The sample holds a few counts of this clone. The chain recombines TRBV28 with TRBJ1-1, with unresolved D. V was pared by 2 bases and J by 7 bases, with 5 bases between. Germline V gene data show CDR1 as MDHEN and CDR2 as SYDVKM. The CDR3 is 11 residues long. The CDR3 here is CASSLRSEAFF. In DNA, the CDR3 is TGTGCCAGCAGTTTACGCAGTGAAGCTTTCTTT.

The CDR3 region is CASSLTLGQFF. CDR3 DNA sequence: TGTGCCAGCAGCCTGACTCTTGGGCAGTTCTTC. The chain joins TRBV5-5 to TRBJ2-1; the D is unclear. Deletions cut 4 bases from V and 12 bases from J, with 11 bases between. The CDR3 contains 11 residues. Germline V gene data show CDR1 as SGHKS and CDR2 as YYEKEE (reference sequence). The variable domain in full, completed from reference TRBV5-5 and TRBJ2-1, reads DAGVTQSPTHLIKTRGQQVTLRCSPISGHKSVSWYQQVLGQGPQFIFQYYEKEERGRGNFPDRFSARQFPNYSSELNVNALLLGDSALYLCASSLTLGQFFGPGTRLTVL.

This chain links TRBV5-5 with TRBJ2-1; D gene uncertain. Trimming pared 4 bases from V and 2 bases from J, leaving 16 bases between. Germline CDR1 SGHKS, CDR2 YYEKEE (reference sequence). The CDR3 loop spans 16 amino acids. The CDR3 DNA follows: TGTGCCAGCAGCCGAACCTTCGACGGAGCCTACAATGAGCAGTTCTTC. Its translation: CASSRTFDGAYNEQFF.

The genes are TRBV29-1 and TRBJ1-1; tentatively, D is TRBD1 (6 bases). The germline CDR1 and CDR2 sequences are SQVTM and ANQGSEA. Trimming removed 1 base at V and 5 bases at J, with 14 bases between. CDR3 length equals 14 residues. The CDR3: CSVEVFQGQTEAFF. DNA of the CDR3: TGCAGCGTTGAAGTATTCCAGGGACAAACTGAAGCTTTCTTT.

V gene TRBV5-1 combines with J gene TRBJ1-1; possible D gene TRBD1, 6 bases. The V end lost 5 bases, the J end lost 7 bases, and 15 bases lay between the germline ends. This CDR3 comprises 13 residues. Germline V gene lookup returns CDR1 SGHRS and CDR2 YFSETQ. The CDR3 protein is CASSSLEQGEAFF. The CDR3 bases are TGCGCCAGCAGTTCCTTGGAACAGGGTGAAGCTTTCTTT.

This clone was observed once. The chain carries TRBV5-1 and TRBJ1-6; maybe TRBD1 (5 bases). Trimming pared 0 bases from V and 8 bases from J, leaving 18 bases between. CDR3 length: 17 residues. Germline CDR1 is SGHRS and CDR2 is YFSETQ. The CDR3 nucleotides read TGCGCCAGCAGCTTGGAACGCACAAGGGGCCACCATTCACCCCTCCACTTT. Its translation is CASSLERTRGHHSPLHF.

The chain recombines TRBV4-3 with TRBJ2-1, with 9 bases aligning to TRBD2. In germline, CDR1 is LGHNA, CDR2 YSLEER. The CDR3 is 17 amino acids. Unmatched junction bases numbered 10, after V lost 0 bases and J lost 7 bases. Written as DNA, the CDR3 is TGCGCCAGCAGCCAAGATCGGTGGGCGGGGGGGAGGAATGAGCAGTTCTTC. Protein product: CASSQDRWAGGRNEQFF.

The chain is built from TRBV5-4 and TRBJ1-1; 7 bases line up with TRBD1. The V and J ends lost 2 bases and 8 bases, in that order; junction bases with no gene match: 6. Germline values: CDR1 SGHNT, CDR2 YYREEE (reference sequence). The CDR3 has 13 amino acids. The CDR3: CASSFTGATEAFF. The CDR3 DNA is TGTGCCAGCAGCTTTACAGGGGCGACCGAAGCTTTCTTT. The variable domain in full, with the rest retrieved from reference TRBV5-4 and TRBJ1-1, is ETGVTQSPTHLIKTRGQQVTLRCSSQSGHNTVSWYQQALGQGPQFIFQYYREEENGRGNFPPRFSGLQFPNYSSELNVNALELDDSALYLCASSFTGATEAFFGQGTRLTVV.

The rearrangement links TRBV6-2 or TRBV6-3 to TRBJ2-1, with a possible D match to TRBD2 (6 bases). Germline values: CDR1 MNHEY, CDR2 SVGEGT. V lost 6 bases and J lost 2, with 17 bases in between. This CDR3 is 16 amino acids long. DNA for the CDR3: TGTGCCAGCAGCCTAGGCGGGGACGCCGCCTACAATGAGCAGTTCTTC. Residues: CASSLGGDAAYNEQFF.

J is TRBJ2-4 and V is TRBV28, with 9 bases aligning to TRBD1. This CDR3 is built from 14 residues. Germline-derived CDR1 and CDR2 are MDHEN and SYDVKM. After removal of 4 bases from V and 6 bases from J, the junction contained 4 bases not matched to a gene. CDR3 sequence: CASSSRDRANIQYF. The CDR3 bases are TGTGCCAGCAGTTCCCGGGACAGGGCAAACATTCAGTACTTC.

The CDR3, as DNA: TGTGCCAGCTCACCCCCGGGACTAGCGGGGGTCGACGAGCAGTACGTC. It translates to CASSPPGLAGVDEQYV. The genes are TRBV18 and TRBJ2-7; 14 bases are shared with TRBD2. The germline gives CDR1 KGHSH, CDR2 LQKENI. This CDR3 region has 16 residues. V lost 3 bases and J lost 5; bases outside the gene matches: 6.

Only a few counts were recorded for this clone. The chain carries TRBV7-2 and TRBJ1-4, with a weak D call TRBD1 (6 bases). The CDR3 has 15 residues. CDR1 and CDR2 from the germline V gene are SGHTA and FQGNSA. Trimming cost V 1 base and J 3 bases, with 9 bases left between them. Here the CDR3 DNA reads TGTGCCAGCAGCTTAGTGGGGGCGGCTAATGAAAAACTGTTTTTT. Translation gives CASSLVGAANEKLFF.